This T cell receptor (beta chain) came from a study of cytomegalovirus exposure and HLA in healthy donors. A multiplex PCR was run with 60 Vbeta primers and 13 Jbeta primers. The repertoire was sequenced with immunoSEQ multiplex PCR; TCRdb's copy has only in-frame clones and lacks some. The sample includes about 170,000 clones, 75% to 85% of them seen just once. CDR1 is ENHRY and CDR2 is SYGVKD in the germline V gene. This CDR3 has 15 residues. V was clipped by 3 bases and J by 3 bases, with 9 bases between them. The chain uses TRBV10-3 and TRBJ2-6; D is ambiguous. This receptor was taken from a woman younger than 30 in good health and CMV-seronegative. Sequencing used PBMCs. The CDR3 reads CAISDRPDGANVLTF. The DNA for the CDR3 is TGTGCCATCAGTGACAGGCCCGATGGGGCCAACGTCCTGACTTTC.